Shown below are 5 T cell receptor beta chains from a single sample sequenced in a study of T cells in Graves' hyperthyroidism and ophthalmopathy. Researchers took RNA transcripts and amplified the TCR beta CDR3 regions from them. The HTBI set primed first-round TCR CDR3 RT-PCR. Each CDR3 protein is one row after TCRdb ran MiXCR on the multiplex PCR reads. The table records 300,000 to 350,000 distinct CDR3 sequences, about 21% of them present only once. The sequencing sample was made of blood. These receptors were collected from a woman aged 45-60 years with Graves' hyperthyroidism.

The chain couples TRBV28 to TRBJ2-5; D ambiguous. The germline V gene has CDR1 MDHEN and CDR2 SYDVKM. Trimming took 3 bases from V and 5 from J, leaving 13 bases between them. The CDR3 runs 14 residues. The CDR3 sequence: CASSLYQALETQYF. The DNA of the CDR3 is TGTGCCAGCAGTTTGTACCAGGCGTTGGAGACCCAGTACTTC.

J is TRBJ1-1 and V is TRBV2; the D is unclear. This CDR3 region has 14 residues. CDR1 is SNHLY and CDR2 is FYNNEI in the germline V gene. V lost 0 bases and J lost 5, with 10 bases in between. DNA for the CDR3: TGTGCCAGCAGTGAAGCACGGGGAGGAACTGAAGCTTTCTTT. It translates to CASSEARGGTEAFF.

This clonotype occurred a few times. The rearrangement links TRBV6-6 to TRBJ1-2, with 9 bases identical to TRBD1. This CDR3 contains 14 residues. Trimming at V came to 0 bases and at J to 13 bases, leaving 9 bases not matched to a gene. Germline CDR1 and CDR2: MNHNY and SVGAGI (reference sequence). The CDR3 region is CASSYSRGQGLGTF. Written as DNA, the CDR3 is TGTGCCAGCAGTTACTCTAGGGGACAGGGATTAGGCACCTTC.

This chain joins TRBV3-1 and TRBJ1-2; D might be TRBD1 (5 bases). The germline CDR1 and CDR2 sequences are LGHDT and YNNKEL (reference sequence). This CDR3 contains 13 residues. Trimming removed 1 base at V and 3 bases at J, with 6 bases between. In DNA, the CDR3 is TGTGCCAGCAGCCAAGGGGGGTACTATGGCTACACCTTC. Protein sequence: CASSQGGYYGYTF.

Ten or more counts support this clonotype. J is TRBJ2-4 and V is TRBV20-1, with a tentative D call TRBD2 (6 bases). The germline gives CDR1 DFQATT, CDR2 SNEGSKA (reference sequence). V was clipped by 3 bases and J by 1 base, with 13 bases between them. The CDR3 consists of 15 residues. The CDR3 sequence: CSARGGVKAKNIQYF. CDR3 DNA: TGCAGTGCTAGGGGCGGGGTGAAGGCCAAAAACATTCAGTACTTC.